This T cell receptor beta chain comes out of a study of regulatory T cells in long-lasting Graves disease. Overall study results and limits: TCR diversity was lower in persistent Graves' patients (versus newly diagnosed ones).

V was clipped by 0 bases and J by 3 bases; unmatched bases: 8. The germline V gene has CDR1 MGHDK and CDR2 SYGVNS. The CDR3 consists of 17 residues. This clonotype occurred many times. Antigen unknown. Time point described: persistent/refractory GD, antithyroid drugs over 5 years with positive TRAb. There was RNA extracted from PBMCs, and the TCR library was made from it. Arm-PCR with iRepertoire HTBI primers amplified the CDR3 regions for these TCR beta libraries. One entry per CDR3 protein, called by TCRdb with MiXCR from the multiplex PCR reads. The repertoire holds some 470,000 distinct CDR3 sequences, about a fifth seen once, with roughly 7% in the top ten.

This receptor was identified in a female donor with Graves disease. The sequencing used peripheral blood mononuclear cells (PBMCs), collected when the disease was refractory, from a patient treated with antithyroid drugs. The V and J genes are TRBV25-1 and TRBJ2-5; 9 bases line up with TRBD2. In nucleotides, the CDR3 is TGTGCCAGCAGTGAATATACAGCTAGCGGGGATAAAGAGACCCAGTACTTC. Translating gives CASSEYTASGDKETQYF.